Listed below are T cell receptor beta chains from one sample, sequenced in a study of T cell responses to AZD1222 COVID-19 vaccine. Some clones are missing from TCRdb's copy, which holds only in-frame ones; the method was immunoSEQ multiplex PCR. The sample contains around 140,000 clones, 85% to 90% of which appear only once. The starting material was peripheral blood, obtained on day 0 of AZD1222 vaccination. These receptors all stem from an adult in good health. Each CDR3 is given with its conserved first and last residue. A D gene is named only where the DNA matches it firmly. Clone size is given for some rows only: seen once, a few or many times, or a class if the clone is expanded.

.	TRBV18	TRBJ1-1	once	CASSVDRGGGTEAFF	TGTGCCAGCTCAGTAGATCGGGGCGGAGGCACTGAAGCTTTCTTT
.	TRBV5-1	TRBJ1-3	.	CASSLERGRGNTIYF	TGCGCCAGCAGCTTGGAACGGGGGAGAGGAAACACCATATATTTT
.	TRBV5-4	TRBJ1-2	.	CASSPETESYGYTF	TGTGCCAGCAGCCCAGAGACGGAGAGCTATGGCTACACCTTC
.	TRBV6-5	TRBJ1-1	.	CASSLQGFNTEAFF	TGTGCCAGCAGCCTACAGGGCTTCAACACTGAAGCTTTCTTT
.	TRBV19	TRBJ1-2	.	CASSIPGGANYGYTF	TGTGCCAGTAGTATTCCTGGAGGGGCCAACTATGGCTACACCTTC
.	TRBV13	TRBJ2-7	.	CASSLRFGGPYEQYF	TGTGCCAGCAGCTTAAGATTCGGCGGACCCTACGAGCAGTACTTC
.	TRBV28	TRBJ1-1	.	CASMNGRGAQAFF	TGTGCCAGCATGAACGGGCGTGGGGCTCAAGCTTTCTTT
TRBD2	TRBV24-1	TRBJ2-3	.	CATSDPGGHTDTQYF	TGTGCCACCAGTGACCCGGGGGGGCACACAGATACGCAGTATTTT
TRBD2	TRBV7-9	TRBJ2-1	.	CASSVRTSGAHNEQFF	TGTGCCAGCAGCGTAAGGACTAGCGGAGCTCACAATGAGCAGTTCTTC
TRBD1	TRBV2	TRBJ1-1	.	CASSARQGMNTEAFF	TGTGCCAGCAGTGCCCGACAGGGAATGAACACTGAAGCTTTCTTT
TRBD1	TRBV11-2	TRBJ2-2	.	CASSLDRWDRSYTGELFF	TGTGCCAGCAGCCTCGATAGGTGGGACAGGAGCTACACCGGGGAGCTGTTTTTT
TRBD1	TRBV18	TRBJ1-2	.	CASSPGQGATGGYTF	TGTGCCAGCTCCCCGGGACAGGGGGCGACAGGGGGCTACACCTTC
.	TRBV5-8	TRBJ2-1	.	CAAGGPQNYNEQFF	TGTGCCGCCGGGGGGCCGCAGAACTACAATGAGCAGTTCTTC
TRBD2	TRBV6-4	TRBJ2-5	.	CASSDPLLAGGGEETQYF	TGTGCCAGCAGTGACCCCCTTTTAGCGGGAGGTGGTGAAGAGACCCAGTACTTC
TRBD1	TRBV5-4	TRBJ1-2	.	CASSETGTYGYTF	TGTGCCAGCAGCGAGACAGGGACATACGGCTACACCTTC
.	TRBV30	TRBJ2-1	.	CAFLRYEGQGSYNEQFF	TGTGCCTTCCTCCGGTACGAGGGGCAAGGGTCCTACAATGAGCAGTTCTTC
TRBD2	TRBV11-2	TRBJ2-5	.	CASSFKRGWETQYF	TGTGCCAGCAGCTTCAAGCGGGGTTGGGAGACCCAGTACTTC
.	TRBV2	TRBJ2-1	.	CASSAFRSGNEQFF	TGTGCCAGCAGTGCTTTTCGGTCGGGGAATGAGCAGTTCTTC
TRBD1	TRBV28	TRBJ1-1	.	CASRRDSFEAFF	TGTGCCAGCAGAAGGGACAGCTTTGAAGCTTTCTTT